The clone carrying this T cell receptor beta chain was recorded only once. What it binds is not known. This sample was included in a study of T cell responses to AZD1222 COVID-19 vaccine. Across the study: Pooled in the analysis were second doses at about 4 or about 12 weeks.

Study findings and constraints: Just a handful of people given AZD1222 tested seropositive at baseline. With dominance at 160-218 and 743-854, vaccine-associated CD4 TCRs spanned spike. A rise in Spike-specific TCR breadth and depth followed two AZD1222 doses.

Libraries were prepared by immunoSEQ multiplex PCR; TCRdb keeps only in-frame clonotypes and omits some of them. The table shows 60,000 to 85,000 clones, with less than 85% occurring only once. This sample comprised peripheral blood, obtained on day 0 of AZD1222 vaccination. This clonotype was sampled from an adult in good health.

Written as DNA, the CDR3 is TGTGCCACCAGTGATCCATCAGGGGGGACACCCAATGAGCAGTTCTTC. This sequence encodes CATSDPSGGTPNEQFF. The gene calls are TRBV24-1 and TRBJ2-1; tentatively, D is TRBD1 (7 bases). Trimming removed 3 bases from V and 6 bases from J, with 17 bases in between. Germline CDR1 is KGHDR and CDR2 is SFDVKD. This CDR3 region has 16 residues.